The T cell receptor (beta chain) described here comes from a study of shared clonotypes between healthy human individuals. The CDR3 contains 15 residues. Per the germline V gene, CDR1 is MDHEN and CDR2 is SYDVKM. The assay was immunoSEQ multiplex PCR, and TCRdb's table has in-frame clones only and misses some. The sample includes 2 million to 2.5 million clones, 85% to 95% of them seen just once. This receptor was taken from a man younger than 35 in good health. Some clones in this sample may be carry-over from other donors' samples. Source material: naive CD4+ T cells from PBMCs. The subset is: CD45RA+ positively selected. The rearrangement uses TRBV28 and TRBJ2-5; 8 positions match TRBD2. The closer fit of TRBJ2-7 to the DNA end suggests the J call may be wrong. CDR3 region: CASTPGGAGSYEQYF. The CDR3 DNA reads TGTGCCAGCACCCCGGGGGGGGCGGGTTCCTACGAGCAGTACTTC.